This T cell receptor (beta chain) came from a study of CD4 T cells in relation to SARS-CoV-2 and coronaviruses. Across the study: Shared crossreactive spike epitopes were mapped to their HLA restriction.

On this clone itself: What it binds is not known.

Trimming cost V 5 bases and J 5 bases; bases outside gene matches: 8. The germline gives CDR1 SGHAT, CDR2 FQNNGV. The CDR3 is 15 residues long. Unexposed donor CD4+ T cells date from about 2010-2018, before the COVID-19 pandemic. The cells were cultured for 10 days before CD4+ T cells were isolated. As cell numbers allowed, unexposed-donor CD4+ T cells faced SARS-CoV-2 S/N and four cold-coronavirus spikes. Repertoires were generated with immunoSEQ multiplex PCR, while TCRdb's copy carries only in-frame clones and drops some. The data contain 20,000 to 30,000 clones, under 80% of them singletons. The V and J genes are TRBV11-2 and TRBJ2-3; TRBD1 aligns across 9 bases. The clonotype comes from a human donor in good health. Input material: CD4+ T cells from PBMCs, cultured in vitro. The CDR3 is CASSGTGTFRDTQYF. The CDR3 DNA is TGTGCCAGCAGCGGGACAGGGACGTTTAGAGATACGCAGTATTTT.